This T cell receptor beta chain came from a study of blood T cells in healthy people across ages. Germline-derived CDR1 and CDR2 are MNHEY and SVGAGI. Trimming left V 0 bases short and J 9 bases short, with 9 bases between. The CDR3 loop spans 13 amino acids. The second PCR ran about 6 to 12 cycles with a sample-barcoded 5' primer and J-beta primers. TCRdb ran MiXCR on the 5' RACE reads and lists one entry per CDR3 protein. The sample contains 1.5 million or so distinct CDR3 sequences, approximately 42% of which appear only once. The clonotype was recovered from a woman aged 18-35 years in good health. What was sequenced was blood. The gene calls are TRBV6-5 and TRBJ2-1, with D uncertain. DNA of the CDR3: TGTGCCAGCAGTTACTCTACGGTTACTGAGCAGTTCTTC. It codes for CASSYSTVTEQFF.